These 23 T cell receptor beta chains share one sample of origin, sequenced in a study of blood T cell repertoires in COVID-19. Produced via immunoSEQ multiplex PCR; TCRdb's table is partial and in-frame only. The table has 250,000 to 300,000 clones, approximately 84% seen once. Sequenced: PBMCs or T cells enriched from blood (not recorded which). The source is a man between 18 and 35 years old who had recovered from COVID-19.

The V call is TRBV28, the J call TRBJ2-3, with D perhaps matching TRBD2 (6 bases). CDR1 is MDHEN, CDR2 SYDVKM, per germline. This CDR3 is 14 amino acids long. V lost 6 bases and J lost 1, with 11 bases in between. CDR3 loop: CASRIGGGTDTQYF. DNA for the CDR3: TGTGCCAGCAGAATCGGGGGAGGCACAGATACGCAGTATTTT.

V gene TRBV6-5 combines with J gene TRBJ1-2, with D perhaps matching TRBD1 (5 bases). CDR1 and CDR2 (germline): MNHEY, SVGAGI. This CDR3 has 14 residues. V was clipped by 6 bases and J by 6 bases, with 17 bases between them. CDR3 loop: CASRRTQGWDGYTF. The CDR3 DNA is TGTGCCAGCAGACGAACCCAGGGCTGGGATGGCTACACCTTC.

The rearrangement links TRBV3-1 (or the pseudogene TRBV3-2) to TRBJ1-1, with unresolved D. The CDR3 sequence is 14 residues long. V was cut by 1 base and J by 6 bases, with 12 bases left in between. Per germline, CDR1 LGHDT and CDR2 YNNKEL (reference sequence). The chain's CDR3 is CASSQGIEAAEAFF. CDR3 bases: TGTGCCAGCAGCCAAGGAATAGAGGCGGCTGAAGCTTTCTTT.

J is TRBJ2-1 and V is TRBV7-3; 11 bases line up with TRBD2. The CDR3 extends over 13 amino acids. Germline-derived CDR1 and CDR2 are SGHTA and FQGTGA. The J segment lost 7 bases and the V segment lost 9 bases, leaving 5 bases of the junction unmatched. In DNA form, the CDR3 reads TGTGCCAGGTATAGCGGGAGGGGTAATGAGCAGTTCTTC. This translates into CARYSGRGNEQFF.

The chain carries TRBV3-1 (or the pseudogene TRBV3-2) and TRBJ2-2; 8 bases align to TRBD1. The CDR3 is made up of 15 amino acids. J gave up 5 bases and V 1 base, and 3 bases lay outside the gene matches. Germline lookup yields CDR1 LGHDT and CDR2 YNNKEL (reference sequence). This CDR3 is CASSQGTGSTGELFF. The CDR3 DNA follows: TGTGCCAGCAGCCAAGGGACAGGGTCAACCGGGGAGCTGTTTTTT.

The gene calls are TRBV11-2 and TRBJ2-7; TRBD1 agrees at 7 bases. The length of the CDR3 is 17 residues. The V and J ends lost 2 bases and 6 bases, in that order; junction bases with no gene match: 16. Germline lookup yields CDR1 SGHAT and CDR2 FQNNGV. CDR3 nucleotides: TGTGCCAGCAGCTTAACCCCGTACAGGGGCCGGGGTTCCGAGCAGTACTTC. The encoded protein is CASSLTPYRGRGSEQYF.

The rearrangement links TRBV18 to TRBJ2-7; D is unresolved. The CDR3 totals 14 residues. V gave up 0 bases and J gave up 1 base, with 7 bases separating them. CDR1 is KGHSH and CDR2 is LQKENI in the germline V gene. The chain's CDR3 is CASSPPGQSYEQYF. In DNA, the CDR3 is TGTGCCAGCTCACCACCGGGCCAGTCCTACGAGCAGTACTTC.

This clone has just one count. The chain combines TRBV6-5 with TRBJ1-5, with 9 bases that match TRBD1. V shed 6 bases and J 6 bases; nucleotides not matched to a gene: 6. The CDR3 length is 14 residues. Per the germline V gene, CDR1 is MNHEY and CDR2 is SVGAGI. The CDR3 bases are TGTGCCAGCAGCCCCGGGACAGGGATTCAGCCCCAGCATTTT. Translated, it gives CASSPGTGIQPQHF.

The rearrangement uses TRBV21-1 and TRBJ2-3; TRBD2, as called in the table, went unchecked against the DNA. TRBV21-1 corresponds to a pseudogene. This CDR3 is built from 18 residues. CDR3 sequence reads: CASSGGAGPHEHTDTQYF. CDR3 DNA sequence: TGTGCCAGCAGCGGGGGGGCGGGACCTCACGAACACACAGATACGCAGTATTTT.

This clone appeared once. The rearrangement uses TRBV12-5 and TRBJ1-1, with D hard to call. CDR1 is LGHNT and CDR2 is FRNRAP in the germline V gene. The V end was cut by 2 bases, the J end by 3 bases, with 16 bases between. The CDR3 sequence is 16 residues long. The CDR3 coding sequence is TGTGCTAGTGGTTTGCCCAGGTCCCGGGGTGACACTGAAGCTTTCTTT. Translation gives CASGLPRSRGDTEAFF.

This chain joins TRBV5-6 and TRBJ2-1; D remains ambiguous. CDR1 is SGHDT, CDR2 YYEEEE, per germline. Trimming shortened V by 0 bases and J by 4 bases, and 5 bases separated the two germline ends. CDR3 length equals 13 residues. The CDR3 nucleotides read TGTGCCAGCAGCTTGGACTTATACAATGAGCAGTTCTTC. Its protein product is CASSLDLYNEQFF. The variable domain in full, with the rest retrieved from reference TRBV5-6 and TRBJ2-1, is DAGVTQSPTHLIKTRGQQVTLRCSPKSGHDTVSWYQQALGQGPQFIFQYYEEEERQRGNFPDRFSGHQFPNYSSELNVNALLLGDSALYLCASSLDLYNEQFFGPGTRLTVL.

This clone came up many times. The chain uses TRBV6-4 and TRBJ2-3; D is uncertain. This CDR3 comprises 14 residues. Trimming cost V 5 bases and J 0 bases, with 9 bases left between them. Germline loops: CDR1 MRHNA, CDR2 SNTAGT. The CDR3 is CASSPDGSTDTQYF. The CDR3 bases are TGTGCCAGCAGTCCCGACGGGAGCACAGATACGCAGTATTTT.

The gene calls are TRBV7-9 and TRBJ2-5; 15 bases map to TRBD2. Germline V gene lookup returns CDR1 SEHNR and CDR2 FQNEAQ (reference sequence). This CDR3 is built from 18 residues. V shed 5 bases and J 0 bases; nucleotides not matched to a gene: 7. CDR3 sequence: CASSQGLAGGNYQETQYF. The CDR3 bases are TGTGCCAGCAGCCAGGGACTAGCGGGGGGAAACTACCAAGAGACCCAGTACTTC. The full variable domain, in which reference TRBV7-9 and TRBJ2-5 provide the parts outside the CDR3, is DTGVSQNPRHKITKRGQNVTFRCDPISEHNRLYWYRQTLGQGPEFLTYFQNEAQLEKSRLLSDRFSAERPKGSFSTLEIQRTEQGDSAMYLCASSQGLAGGNYQETQYFGPGTRLLVL.

The CDR3 region is CASSQALRLAGADEQFF. The CDR3 nucleotides are TGCGCCAGCAGCCAGGCTCTACGACTAGCGGGAGCTGATGAGCAGTTCTTC. The J gene is TRBJ2-1, the V gene TRBV4-1, with 12 bases matching TRBD2. The CDR3 consists of 17 residues. V trimming: 3 bases; J trimming: 8 bases; junction bases outside the gene matches: 11. Germline-derived CDR1 and CDR2 are MGHRA and YSYEKL.

The rearrangement uses TRBV10-3 and TRBJ2-1, with TRBD2 matching over 12 bases. The germline gives CDR1 ENHRY, CDR2 SYGVKD. The V and J ends lost 4 bases and 7 bases, in that order; junction bases with no gene match: 11. This CDR3 is 17 amino acids long. Here the CDR3 DNA reads TGTGCCATCAGTGCGGCTAGCGGGGGGGCAATGGTGAATGAGCAGTTCTTC. It yields the protein CAISAASGGAMVNEQFF.

The rearrangement joins TRBV10-2 to TRBJ1-5; TRBD1 might be the D (5 bases). The CDR3 runs to 16 residues. Per germline, CDR1 WSHSY and CDR2 SAAADI. V was cut by 2 bases and J by 5 bases, with 16 bases left in between. This CDR3 is CASSETGLLSDQPQHF. For the CDR3, the DNA is TGCGCCAGCAGTGAGACAGGACTACTCAGTGATCAGCCCCAGCATTTT.

The rearrangement links TRBV15 to TRBJ2-7; D is unclear. Trimming took off 0 bases at V and 5 bases at J, with 8 bases between the two ends. The germline CDR1 and CDR2 sequences are LNHNV and YYDKDF (reference sequence). The length of the CDR3 is 13 residues. In nucleotides, the CDR3 is TGTGCCACCAGCAGAGATCCAGAACACGAGCAGTACTTC. Translating gives CATSRDPEHEQYF.

This chain connects TRBV28 to TRBJ2-1; 10 bases align to TRBD2. This CDR3 comprises 18 residues. Germline CDR1 MDHEN, CDR2 SYDVKM. J lost 7 bases, V lost 4 bases, and 16 bases had no gene match. The CDR3 sequence is CASSSLAGALPGDNEQFF. CDR3 coding DNA: TGTGCCAGCAGTTCTCTAGCGGGAGCTCTTCCAGGGGATAATGAGCAGTTCTTC.

This clone was counted between two and nine times. The rearrangement joins TRBV10-1 to TRBJ2-5; possible D gene TRBD2, 5 bases. The CDR3 runs 13 residues. V lost 4 bases, J lost 5 bases, and 11 bases lay in between. Germline V gene lookup returns CDR1 WNHNN and CDR2 SYGVQD (reference sequence). CDR3 bases: TGCGCCAGCAGTGTTCTAGCTGGGGAGACCCAGTACTTC. Its protein product is CASSVLAGETQYF.

CDR3 residues: CASSAGGAGGIGNTIYF. The CDR3 bases are TGTGCCAGCAGCGCCGGAGGGGCAGGGGGCATTGGAAACACCATATATTTT. V and J are TRBV7-2 and TRBJ1-3; 8 nucleotides agree with TRBD1. Per the germline V gene, CDR1 is SGHTA and CDR2 is FQGNSA. The CDR3 is made up of 17 amino acids. V shed 5 bases and J 3 bases; nucleotides not matched to a gene: 12.

This clone was detected only a few times. The chain joins TRBV6-1 to TRBJ1-2; D call uncertain. Germline CDR1 and CDR2: MNHNS and SASEGT. This CDR3 contains 14 residues. V lost 0 bases and J 1 base, leaving 6 bases between the germline ends. Here the CDR3 DNA reads TGTGCCAGCAGTGAAGCCAGGCTTAACTATGGCTACACCTTC. It codes for CASSEARLNYGYTF.

This clone was seen a handful of times. The V gene is TRBV28, the J gene TRBJ2-2, with TRBD2 matching 7 bases. V gave up 8 bases and J gave up 7 bases; unmatched junction bases: 16. CDR1 is MDHEN, CDR2 SYDVKM, per germline. The CDR3 length is 16 residues. The CDR3 spells CASGMVAGRYGGELFF. CDR3 nucleotide sequence: TGTGCCAGCGGGATGGTAGCGGGTCGTTATGGCGGGGAGCTGTTTTTT.

As for this clone: This sample includes further DNA sequences coding for the same CDR3. The chain joins TRBV27 to TRBJ1-6; D not certain. Germline V CDR1 and CDR2: MNHEY, SMNVEV (reference sequence). The CDR3 extends over 15 amino acids. Trimming left V 5 bases short and J 0 bases short, with 8 bases between. The CDR3, as DNA: TGTGCCAGCAGTACGGGGAGCTCCTATAATTCACCCCTCCACTTT. The encoded protein is CASSTGSSYNSPLHF.